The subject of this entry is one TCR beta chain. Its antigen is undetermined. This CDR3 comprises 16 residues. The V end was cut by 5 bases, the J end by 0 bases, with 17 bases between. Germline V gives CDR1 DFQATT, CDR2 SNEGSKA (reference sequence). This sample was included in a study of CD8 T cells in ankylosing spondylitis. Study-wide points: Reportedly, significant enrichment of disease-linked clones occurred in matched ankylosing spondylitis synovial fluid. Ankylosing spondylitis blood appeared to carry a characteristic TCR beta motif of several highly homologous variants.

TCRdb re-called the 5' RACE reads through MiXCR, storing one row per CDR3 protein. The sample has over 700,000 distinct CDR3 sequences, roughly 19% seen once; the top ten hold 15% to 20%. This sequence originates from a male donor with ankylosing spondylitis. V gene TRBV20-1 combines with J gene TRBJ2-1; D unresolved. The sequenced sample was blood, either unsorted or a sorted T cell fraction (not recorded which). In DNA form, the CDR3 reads TGCAGTGCTTCACCCGGGCTGATGAGCTCCTACAATGAGCAGTTCTTC. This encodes CSASPGLMSSYNEQFF.